A single TCR beta chain is shown here with its context. Germline values: CDR1 SGHAT, CDR2 FQNNGV. V shed 5 bases and J shed 4 bases, with 8 bases lying between them. The CDR3 contains 13 residues. Membership in each cohort depended on participant-reported clinical history. The sample is drawn from a study of blood T cell repertoires in COVID-19. Study-wide background: There were acute and convalescent COVID-19 samples, and they came from the United States, Italy and Spain. PBMCs, B-cell-depleted T cells, or T cells provided the cDNA or gDNA that made up the material.

The protocol was immunoSEQ multiplex PCR, while the TCRdb copy is restricted to in-frame clones and leaves out a portion. This table has approximately 470,000 clones, about nine tenths appearing once. The genes are TRBV11-2 and TRBJ2-2; D may be TRBD1 (6 bases). This clonotype was obtained from a woman younger than 35 who had recovered from COVID-19. Sequencing was carried out using PBMCs or T cells enriched from blood (not recorded which). CDR3 amino acids: CASSQDSTGELFF. The CDR3 DNA sequence: TGTGCCAGCAGCCAGGACAGCACCGGGGAGCTGTTTTTT.